This T cell receptor (beta chain) was obtained from a study of tumor-infiltrating lymphocytes in localized non-small cell lung cancer. Profiling relied on immunoSEQ multiplex PCR, and the TCRdb table lists in-frame clones only, not all of them. The repertoire has about 16,000 clones, 73% of them found once; the top ten carry roughly 4.5%. V lost 6 bases to trimming and J lost 6 bases; unmatched junction nucleotides: 5. The germline V gene has CDR1 ENHRY and CDR2 SYGVKD. This CDR3 has 14 residues. The rearrangement joins TRBV10-3 to TRBJ1-6; TRBD1 agrees at 7 bases. This TCR was sampled from a human donor with non-small cell lung cancer. What was sequenced was lung tumor tissue. This CDR3 reads CAIRSTGSNSPLHF. Written as DNA, the CDR3 is TGTGCCATCAGATCGACAGGGAGTAATTCACCCCTCCACTTT.